The next 10 T cell receptor beta chains were all read from a single sample in a study of blood T cell repertoires in COVID-19. The table came from immunoSEQ multiplex PCR; TCRdb's copy has only in-frame clones and leaves some out. The table has 300,000 to 400,000 clones, around nine tenths seen once; the top ten hold around 7.9%. Sequencing was performed on peripheral blood. The receptor source for this set is a woman in her 70s with COVID-19, enrolled during active disease.

This clone was observed once. The chain couples TRBV5-1 to TRBJ2-5; 10 nucleotides line up with TRBD2. The CDR3 runs to 15 residues. Germline lookup yields CDR1 SGHRS and CDR2 YFSETQ. V shed 4 bases and J 4 bases; nucleotides not matched to a gene: 7. CDR3 coding DNA: TGCGCCAGCAGCCACAGCGGGGGGGTAGTAGAGACCCAGTACTTC. Protein: CASSHSGGVVETQYF.

The chain uses TRBV7-3 and TRBJ2-3, with D hard to call. Germline-derived CDR1 and CDR2 are SGHTA and FQGTGA. The length of the CDR3 is 15 residues. V was shortened by 0 bases and J by 4 bases, with 11 bases between the two germline ends. The CDR3 loop reads CASSLTSGPADTQYF. DNA for the CDR3: TGTGCCAGCAGCTTAACCTCTGGCCCCGCAGATACGCAGTATTTT.

This chain uses TRBV7-8 with TRBJ2-3; 10 positions agree with TRBD2. This CDR3 has 16 residues. V trimming: 3 bases; J trimming: 3 bases; junction bases outside the gene matches: 6. CDR1 is SGHVS, CDR2 FQNEAQ, per germline. CDR3 sequence reads: CASSLSAGGGTDTQYF. The CDR3 region has the DNA TGTGCCAGCAGCTTGTCAGCGGGGGGGGGTACAGATACGCAGTATTTT.

The chain has TRBV7-2 and TRBJ2-5, with 8 bases matching TRBD2. J lost 5 bases, V lost 3 bases, and 2 bases had no gene match. The CDR3 sequence is 13 residues long. CDR1 and CDR2 (germline): SGHTA, FQGNSA. This CDR3 is CASSFAGGETQYF. DNA of the CDR3: TGTGCCAGCAGCTTTGCGGGGGGCGAGACCCAGTACTTC. The full variable domain, in which reference TRBV7-2 and TRBJ2-5 provide the parts outside the CDR3, is GAGVSQSPSNKVTEKGKDVELRCDPISGHTALYWYRQSLGQGLEFLIYFQGNSAPDKSGLPSDRFSAERTGGSVSTLTIQRTQQEDSAVYLCASSFAGGETQYFGPGTRLLVL.

The chain combines TRBV24-1 with TRBJ2-5, with 7 positions matching TRBD1. The CDR3 runs 17 residues. Per the germline V gene, CDR1 is KGHDR and CDR2 is SFDVKD. Trimming took 5 bases from V and 5 from J; bases not matched to a gene: 16. This CDR3 reads CATSGSLYETGSETQYF. As DNA, the CDR3 is TGTGCCACCAGTGGTTCCTTATACGAGACAGGGTCGGAGACCCAGTACTTC.

The V call is TRBV5-6, the J call TRBJ2-7, with D tentatively TRBD1 (5 bases). The length of the CDR3 is 14 residues. Trimming pared 1 base from V and 4 bases from J, leaving 12 bases between. The germline V gene has CDR1 SGHDT and CDR2 YYEEEE. In DNA form, the CDR3 reads TGTGCCAGCAGCTTGATAGCAGGGCGGTACGAGCAGTACTTC. This sequence encodes CASSLIAGRYEQYF.

The V call is TRBV19, the J call TRBJ1-1, with 12 bases fitting TRBD1. Germline V gene data show CDR1 as LNHDA and CDR2 as SQIVND (reference sequence). The length of the CDR3 is 18 residues. J was trimmed by 5 bases and V by 4 bases; bases with no gene match: 14. The CDR3 DNA reads as TGTGCCAGTAGTACCCCGGGACAGGGGGCCTCTCGGGGTACTGAAGCTTTCTTT. It codes for CASSTPGQGASRGTEAFF.

The chain uses TRBV5-8 and TRBJ1-3; D may be TRBD1 (5 bases). The CDR3 has 16 residues. V lost 0 bases and J lost 0, with 10 bases in between. The germline V gene has CDR1 SGHTS and CDR2 YDEGEE. The CDR3 DNA follows: TGTGCCAGCAGCTTGGGACAGACCTTCTCTGGAAACACCATATATTTT. It yields the protein CASSLGQTFSGNTIYF.

J is TRBJ2-7 and V is TRBV6-5; TRBD1 aligns across 9 bases. From germline, CDR1 is MNHEY and CDR2 SVGAGI. CDR3 size: 13 residues. The V gene end was trimmed by 5 bases and the J gene end by 5 bases; junction bases not matched to a gene: 4. The CDR3 is CASSQDRGDEQYF. The DNA of the CDR3 is TGTGCCAGCAGTCAGGACAGGGGAGACGAGCAGTACTTC.

This clone has just one count. The chain carries TRBV28 and TRBJ1-1; possibly TRBD1 for D (5 bases). Per the germline V gene, CDR1 is MDHEN and CDR2 is SYDVKM. The V and J ends lost 5 bases and 5 bases respectively, with 9 bases between them. The CDR3 spans 12 residues. The CDR3 coding sequence is TGTGCCAGCAGTCCCAGGACAACTGAAGCTTTCTTT. Its translation is CASSPRTTEAFF.